The 18 T cell receptor beta chains in this list originate from one sample, sequenced in a study of spatial heterogeneity in lung cancer. TCRdb used MiXCR to reprocess the 5' RACE reads, holding one entry per CDR3 protein. The repertoire has roughly 120,000 distinct CDR3 sequences, 9% to 15% of them found once; the top ten carry approximately 16%. Time point defined: blood at routine non-recurrence follow-up after resection. The authors sequenced whole RNA from tumor, nontumor lung or frozen PBMC without sorting. The source material was PBMCs, sampled at follow-up. The receptors here all came from a male donor with early-stage non-small cell lung cancer.

This clonotype was counted a few times. The chain has TRBV30 and TRBJ2-1; D is perhaps TRBD1 (5 bases). Trimming left V 0 bases short and J 8 bases short, with 17 bases between. CDR1 and CDR2 (germline): GTSNPN, SVGIG (reference sequence). The CDR3 has 15 amino acids. CDR3 loop: CAWSVLKGLIDEQFF. DNA for the CDR3: TGTGCCTGGAGTGTACTAAAGGGGCTAATAGATGAGCAGTTCTTC.

This clonotype was seen more than once but under ten times. The V and J genes are TRBV6-1 and TRBJ2-7; possibly TRBD1 for D (6 bases). V lost 4 bases to trimming and J lost 0 bases, with 10 bases between them. The germline gives CDR1 MNHNS, CDR2 SASEGT. The CDR3 covers 14 residues. The CDR3 reads CASSVGQSSYEQYF. CDR3 nucleotide sequence: TGTGCCAGCAGTGTCGGACAGAGCTCCTACGAGCAGTACTTC.

This clonotype has ten or more counts. This chain uses TRBV5-1 with TRBJ1-2, with D perhaps matching TRBD1 (6 bases). The germline CDR1 and CDR2 sequences are SGHRS and YFSETQ. The CDR3 loop spans 15 amino acids. The germline V and J ends were trimmed by 1 base and 3 bases, with 13 bases remaining between them. CDR3 coding DNA: TGCGCCAGCAGCTTGATCCCAGGGGAGGACTATGGCTACACCTTC. This translates into CASSLIPGEDYGYTF.

The chain recombines TRBV7-8 with TRBJ2-1, with 7 nucleotides matching TRBD1. CDR3 size: 16 residues. Germline CDR1 and CDR2: SGHVS and FQNEAQ. With 5 bases clipped from V and 5 bases from J, the junction kept 12 bases outside the gene matches. CDR3 bases: TGTGCCAGCAGCAATACGGGGCAGGGGGTCGACAATGAGCAGTTCTTC. The encoded protein is CASSNTGQGVDNEQFF. Variable domain in full (rest from reference TRBV7-8 and TRBJ2-1): GAGVSQSPRYKVAKRGQDVALRCDPISGHVSLFWYQQALGQGPEFLTYFQNEAQLDKSGLPSDRFFAERPEGSVSTLKIQRTQQEDSAVYLCASSNTGQGVDNEQFFGPGTRLTVL.

The V gene is TRBV20-1, the J gene TRBJ1-5; a weak D match, TRBD1 (5 bases). Germline CDR1 DFQATT, CDR2 SNEGSKA (reference sequence). This CDR3 is built from 13 residues. Trimming cost V 6 bases and J 6 bases, with 15 bases left between them. This CDR3 is CSAVTDGGQPQHF. CDR3 in DNA: TGCAGTGCCGTGACAGATGGAGGTCAGCCCCAGCATTTT.

This clonotype has a count of ten or more. J is TRBJ1-2 and V is TRBV6-5, with D hard to call. The germline V gene has CDR1 MNHEY and CDR2 SVGAGI. Between the trimmed V and J ends, which lost 5 bases and 2 bases, there was a span of 9 bases. The CDR3 consists of 13 residues. The CDR3 protein is CASSPDGNYGYTF. The CDR3 DNA follows: TGTGCCAGCAGTCCCGACGGGAACTATGGCTACACCTTC.

The chain carries TRBV24-1 and TRBJ2-7; no definite D call. From germline, CDR1 is KGHDR and CDR2 SFDVKD. This CDR3 contains 15 residues. Trimming removed 3 bases from V and 0 bases from J, with 11 bases in between. CDR3 in DNA: TGTGCCACCAGTGATCGCCCCTCAGTCTCCTACGAGCAGTACTTC. This gives the protein CATSDRPSVSYEQYF.

This clonotype came up many times. The chain links TRBV4-3 to TRBJ2-5; D possibly matches TRBD1 or TRBD2 (5 bases each). This CDR3 is built from 17 residues. CDR1 and CDR2 (germline): LGHNA, YSLEER. V was shortened by 1 base and J by 0 bases, with 15 bases between the two germline ends. Written as DNA, the CDR3 is TGCGCCAGCAGCCAAGGCCGGGACCCTTTGTACCAAGAGACCCAGTACTTC. It encodes CASSQGRDPLYQETQYF.

The chain is built from TRBV7-9 and TRBJ2-5, with D possibly matching TRBD1 (5 bases). CDR3 length: 14 residues. With 3 bases removed from V and 3 bases from J, the gap between germline ends came to 11 bases. In germline, CDR1 is SEHNR, CDR2 FQNEAQ (reference sequence). CDR3 DNA sequence: TGTGCCAGCAGCTTTCAGGGTATGGAAGAGACCCAGTACTTC. Translation gives CASSFQGMEETQYF. The full variable domain, with the rest looked up from reference TRBV7-9 and TRBJ2-5, is DTGVSQNPRHKITKRGQNVTFRCDPISEHNRLYWYRQTLGQGPEFLTYFQNEAQLEKSRLLSDRFSAERPKGSFSTLEIQRTEQGDSAMYLCASSFQGMEETQYFGPGTRLLVL.

The chain links TRBV20-1 to TRBJ2-7; tentatively, D is TRBD1 (5 bases). The CDR3 length is 12 residues. In germline, CDR1 is DFQATT, CDR2 SNEGSKA (reference sequence). Trimming left V 5 bases short and J 2 bases short, with 10 bases between. The chain's CDR3 is CSAVRTTYEQYF. The CDR3 coding sequence is TGCAGTGCTGTTAGGACAACCTACGAGCAGTACTTC.

This clonotype occurred a few times. This chain connects TRBV20-1 to TRBJ1-4, with 8 bases matching TRBD1. The CDR3 is made up of 15 amino acids. CDR1 is DFQATT, CDR2 SNEGSKA, per germline (reference sequence). Losses at the gene ends were 3 bases for V and 2 bases for J; bases not matched to a gene: 5. The CDR3 sequence is CSASRTGRTNEKLFF. CDR3 nucleotide sequence: TGCAGTGCTAGTAGGACAGGGAGGACTAATGAAAAACTGTTTTTT.

The CDR3: CATSDFGQGRDTQYF. Written as DNA, the CDR3 is TGTGCCACCAGTGATTTTGGGCAGGGGCGAGATACGCAGTATTTT. This chain joins TRBV24-1 and TRBJ2-3, with D possibly matching TRBD1 (6 bases). There are 15 residues in the CDR3. Germline CDR1 is KGHDR and CDR2 is SFDVKD. Trimming left V 1 base short and J 5 bases short, with 12 bases between.

The chain recombines TRBV3-1 with TRBJ2-7; 9 bases agree with TRBD1. The germline gives CDR1 LGHDT, CDR2 YNNKEL (reference sequence). The CDR3 length is 15 residues. V shed 6 bases, J shed 3 bases, and the junction held 9 bases outside the gene matches. Here the CDR3 DNA reads TGTGCCAGCAGGCTAACGGGACAGGGAGACTACGAGCAGTACTTC. It codes for CASRLTGQGDYEQYF.

The sample holds a few counts of this clonotype. One end of the junction is discordant with germline, which a read error may explain. The V and J genes are TRBV7-7 and TRBJ2-1; D is possibly TRBD1 (6 bases). The CDR3 is 13 amino acids. Looked up from germline, CDR1 is SSHAT and CDR2 is FNYEAQ (reference sequence). The CDR3 nucleotides are TGTGCTAGCAGCTTAACAGGGAACAATGAGCAGTTCTTC. It specifies CASSLTGNNEQFF.

This clonotype was seen at least ten times. The rearrangement uses TRBV14 and TRBJ2-3, with 8 nucleotides matching TRBD2. This CDR3 spans 17 amino acids. Looked up from germline, CDR1 is SGHDN and CDR2 is FVKESK. After removal of 3 bases from V and 0 bases from J, the junction contained 8 bases not matched to a gene. DNA of the CDR3: TGTGCCAGCAGCCAGTGGTCACTAGCGGCTAGCACAGATACGCAGTATTTT. The encoded protein is CASSQWSLAASTDTQYF. The full variable domain, with the rest looked up from reference TRBV14 and TRBJ2-3, is EAGVTQFPSHSVIEKGQTVTLRCDPISGHDNLYWYRRVMGKEIKFLLHFVKESKQDESGMPNNRFLAERTGGTYSTLKVQPAELEDSGVYFCASSQWSLAASTDTQYFGPGTRLTVL.

This clonotype was picked up a small number of times. The V and J genes are TRBV20-1 and TRBJ1-2; possible D gene TRBD1, 6 bases. The CDR3 loop spans 16 amino acids. V lost 0 bases to trimming and J lost 8 bases, with 22 bases between them. Looked up from germline, CDR1 is DFQATT and CDR2 is SNEGSKA (reference sequence). For the CDR3, the DNA is TGCAGTGCTAGAGAACGAACCAGGGGAACTTGGAGAGGCTACACCTTC. As protein: CSARERTRGTWRGYTF.

The V and J genes are TRBV6-5 and TRBJ2-7; a possible D gene is TRBD1 (6 bases). The CDR3 has 14 amino acids. CDR1 is MNHEY, CDR2 SVGAGI, per germline. V lost 4 bases and J lost 0, with 10 bases in between. Here the CDR3 reads CASSSRDNSYEQYF. Here the CDR3 DNA reads TGTGCCAGCAGTTCTAGGGACAACTCCTACGAGCAGTACTTC.

This clonotype was observed a handful of times. The chain is built from TRBV6-5 and TRBJ2-5, with a tentative D call TRBD2 (7 bases). The V gene's germline CDR1 is MNHEY and CDR2 SVGAGI. This CDR3 is 14 amino acids long. The V end was cut by 6 bases, the J end by 4 bases, with 15 bases between. In nucleotides, the CDR3 is TGTGCCAGCAGCCTAGGGGGGGCTGGAGAGACCCAGTACTTC. It encodes CASSLGGAGETQYF.